This TCR beta chain was sequenced during a study of beta chain features in type 1 diabetes. A few counts support this clone. Purity above 95% was achieved in all sorted populations. TCRB transcripts that were expressed got sequenced, as all of the isolated RNA had been reverse transcribed. Generated by immunoSEQ multiplex PCR, the TCRdb table keeps only in-frame clones and is missing some. This sample has more than 85,000 clones; under 40% occur once, and the top ten carry less than 0.08%. CDR3 length equals 14 residues. The germline CDR1 and CDR2 sequences are SQVTM and ANQGSEA. Trimming removed 5 bases from V and 7 bases from J; junction bases left unmatched: 10.

Sequenced input: stem cell memory CD4+ T cells from blood. This chain links TRBV29-1 with TRBJ1-5; TRBD1 matches at 8 bases. The TCR comes from a woman younger than 35 in good health. The CDR3 region has the DNA TGCAGCGTTCGTGAGGGGACAGGAGGACAGCCCCAGCATTTT. It yields the protein CSVREGTGGQPQHF. Full variable domain (missing parts from reference TRBV29-1 and TRBJ1-5): SAVISQKPSRDICQRGTSLTIQCQVDSQVTMMFWYRQQPGQSLTLIATANQGSEATYESGFVIDKFPISRPNLTFSTLTVSNMSPEDSSIYLCSVREGTGGQPQHFGDGTRLSIL.